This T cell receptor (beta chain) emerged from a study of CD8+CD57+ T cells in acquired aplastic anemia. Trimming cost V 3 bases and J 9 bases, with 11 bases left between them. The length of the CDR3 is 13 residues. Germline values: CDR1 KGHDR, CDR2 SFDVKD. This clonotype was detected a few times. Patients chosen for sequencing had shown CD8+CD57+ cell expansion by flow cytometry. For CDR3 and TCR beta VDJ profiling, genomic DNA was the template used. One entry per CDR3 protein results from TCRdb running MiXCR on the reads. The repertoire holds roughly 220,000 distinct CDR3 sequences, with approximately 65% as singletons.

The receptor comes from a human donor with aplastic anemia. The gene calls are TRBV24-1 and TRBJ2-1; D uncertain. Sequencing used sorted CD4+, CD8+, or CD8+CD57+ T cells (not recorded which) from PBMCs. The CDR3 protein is CATSDNFVGEQFF. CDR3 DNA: TGTGCCACCAGTGATAATTTCGTAGGTGAGCAGTTCTTC.